These 5 T cell receptor beta chains were all obtained from the same sample, sequenced in a study of T cell repertoires in cytomegalovirus infection. MiXCR was run by TCRdb on the reads, yielding one entry per CDR3 protein. The profile shows around 330,000 distinct CDR3 sequences, about a sixth of them singletons. Sequencing used PBMCs. Receptors were obtained from a human donor in good health (CMV status not recorded). Some clones in this sample may be carry-over from other donors' samples.

V gene TRBV7-2 combines with J gene TRBJ1-1, with 11 positions matching TRBD1. The germline V gene has CDR1 SGHTA and CDR2 FQGNSA. The CDR3 totals 14 residues. V shed 5 bases, J shed 5 bases, and the junction held 4 bases outside the gene matches. The CDR3 DNA follows: TGTGCCAGCAGCGGGACAGGGGGGCTGACTGAAGCTTTCTTT. Its translation is CASSGTGGLTEAFF.

This clonotype was picked up many times. The V gene is TRBV10-3, the J gene TRBJ2-7, with 7 positions matching TRBD1. CDR1 ENHRY and CDR2 SYGVKD come from the germline V gene. The CDR3 runs to 15 residues. J gave up 2 bases and V 4 bases, and 8 bases lay outside the gene matches. The CDR3 coding sequence is TGTGCCATCAGTGGAAGACAGGGAATCGCCTACGAGCAGTACTTC. Protein product: CAISGRQGIAYEQYF.

This chain connects TRBV6-1 to TRBJ1-1; a possible D gene is TRBD1 (6 bases). Trimming left V 0 bases short and J 2 bases short, with 10 bases between. The germline gives CDR1 MNHNS, CDR2 SASEGT. This CDR3 comprises 15 residues. Here the CDR3 DNA reads TGTGCCAGCAGTGAAGCGCGGGGGCTTAACACTGAAGCTTTCTTT. Its translation: CASSEARGLNTEAFF.

The chain links TRBV28 to TRBJ1-6; D is perhaps TRBD1 (5 bases). This CDR3 is 14 amino acids long. V gave up 7 bases and J gave up 4 bases, with 11 bases separating them. Germline assignment: CDR1 MDHEN and CDR2 SYDVKM. CDR3 nucleotide sequence: TGTGCCAGCATCCCGGGACGGTATAATTCACCCCTCCACTTT. Translated: CASIPGRYNSPLHF.

This clonotype was detected many times. V is TRBV12-3 or TRBV12-4 and J is TRBJ2-7; D may correspond to TRBD1 or TRBD2 (7 bases each). The CDR3 extends over 15 amino acids. Trimming took off 7 bases at V and 0 bases at J, with 16 bases between the two ends. CDR3 amino acids: CASTPGEGASYEQYF. For the CDR3, the DNA is TGTGCCAGCACCCCTGGGGAGGGGGCCTCCTACGAGCAGTACTTC.